The 24 T cell receptor beta chains below come from one sample, sequenced in a study of blood T cell repertoires in COVID-19. Produced via immunoSEQ multiplex PCR; TCRdb's table is partial and in-frame only. Here the sample spans hundreds of thousands of clones, about 89% being singletons. The source material was PBMCs or T cells enriched from blood (not recorded which). The receptors originated from a middle-aged woman who had recovered from COVID-19.

V and J are TRBV11-3 and TRBJ1-2; 9 bases are shared with TRBD1. Germline CDR1 SGHNT, CDR2 YENEEA. V trimming: 0 bases; J trimming: 3 bases; junction bases outside the gene matches: 5. The CDR3 length is 16 residues. CDR3 nucleotides: TGTGCCAGCAGCTTAGAACGGGGACAGGGTGACTATGGCTACACCTTC. It translates to CASSLERGQGDYGYTF.

This clone was seen once. The chain couples TRBV7-9 to TRBJ2-3; D not resolved. V lost 5 bases and J lost 0, with 6 bases in between. The germline V gene encodes CDR1 SEHNR and CDR2 FQNEAQ (reference sequence). CDR3 size: 13 residues. This CDR3 reads CASSPTSTDTQYF. CDR3 DNA: TGTGCCAGCAGCCCTACGAGCACAGATACGCAGTATTTT.

CDR3 coding DNA: TGTGCCAGTAGTATGGTGCAGGGCGAAGCTTTCTTT. This gives the protein CASSMVQGEAFF. V usage is TRBV19 and J usage is TRBJ1-1; D is possibly TRBD1 (5 bases). V was clipped by 3 bases and J by 8 bases, with 10 bases between them. CDR1 is LNHDA and CDR2 is SQIVND in the germline V gene (reference sequence). The CDR3 is 12 residues long.

The CDR3 bases are TGTGCCAGCTCAGGGGAGGGAATGAACACTGAAGCTTTCTTT. This encodes CASSGEGMNTEAFF. V and J are TRBV18 and TRBJ1-1; D not resolved. Germline loops: CDR1 KGHSH, CDR2 LQKENI. The CDR3 loop spans 14 amino acids. The germline V and J ends were trimmed by 5 bases and 0 bases, with 10 bases remaining between them.

The CDR3 DNA sequence: TGCGCCAGCAGCCGCGACAGGGGGCATTCGCCCCAGCATTTT. It encodes CASSRDRGHSPQHF. This rearrangement joins TRBV4-1 to TRBJ1-5, with TRBD1 matching over 10 bases. V shed 4 bases and J 9 bases; nucleotides not matched to a gene: 6. The CDR3 contains 14 residues. Germline V gives CDR1 MGHRA, CDR2 YSYEKL.

The V gene is TRBV7-6, the J gene TRBJ2-5, with 7 bases identical to TRBD2. The V and J ends lost 5 bases and 0 bases, in that order; junction bases with no gene match: 9. Germline V gene sequence: CDR1 SGHVS, CDR2 FNYEAQ. CDR3 length: 16 amino acids. This chain's CDR3 is CASSHEAGVYQETQYF. CDR3 bases: TGTGCCAGCAGCCATGAGGCGGGGGTGTACCAAGAGACCCAGTACTTC.

This chain links TRBV29-1 with TRBJ1-2, with D perhaps matching TRBD1 (5 bases). The CDR3 is made up of 12 amino acids. Trimming removed 7 bases from V and 6 bases from J, with 15 bases in between. Germline-derived CDR1 and CDR2 are SQVTM and ANQGSEA. CDR3 residues: CSGSPGVDGYTF. As DNA, the CDR3 is TGCAGCGGATCCCCGGGGGTCGATGGCTACACCTTC.

This clone was seen once. The V gene is TRBV28, the J gene TRBJ2-1; TRBD2 matches at 9 bases. Trimming removed 4 bases from V and 4 bases from J; junction bases left unmatched: 8. This CDR3 region has 16 residues. Germline CDR1 reads MDHEN; CDR2 reads SYDVKM. The CDR3 here is CASSSPRLAEYNEQFF. Here the CDR3 DNA reads TGTGCCAGCAGTTCCCCTAGACTAGCGGAGTACAATGAGCAGTTCTTC. The variable domain in full, with the rest retrieved from reference TRBV28 and TRBJ2-1, is DVKVTQSSRYLVKRTGEKVFLECVQDMDHENMFWYRQDPGLGLRLIYFSYDVKMKEKGDIPEGYSVSREKKERFSLILESASTNQTSMYLCASSSPRLAEYNEQFFGPGTRLTVL.

The chain uses TRBV30 and TRBJ2-1; TRBD1 matches 10 bases. This CDR3 comprises 14 residues. V gave up 0 bases and J gave up 7 bases; unmatched junction bases: 3. Looked up from germline, CDR1 is GTSNPN and CDR2 is SVGIG (reference sequence). CDR3 nucleotide sequence: TGTGCCTGGAGTGTGGGACAGGGGCGGAATGAGCAGTTCTTC. Protein product: CAWSVGQGRNEQFF.

The table lists this clone with a count of one. The gene calls are TRBV6-2 or TRBV6-3 and TRBJ2-3; TRBD2 aligns across 10 bases. CDR3 length equals 20 residues. V lost 3 bases, J lost 7 bases, and 22 bases stayed unmatched. Germline V gene data show CDR1 as MNHEY and CDR2 as SVGEGT. CDR3 protein: CASSYPGTSELFIGGNTQYF. DNA of the CDR3: TGTGCCAGCAGTTATCCTGGGACTAGCGAGCTGTTTATAGGTGGAAATACGCAGTATTTT.

The genes are TRBV7-9 and TRBJ2-1, with 10 nucleotides matching TRBD2. The CDR3 totals 15 residues. In germline, CDR1 is SEHNR, CDR2 FQNEAQ (reference sequence). The ends lost 2 bases at V and 7 bases at J; junction bases unmatched: 5. The CDR3 region has the DNA TGTGCCAGCAGCTTATCCCCAGCGGGAGGGAATGAGCAGTTCTTC. Its translation is CASSLSPAGGNEQFF. Full variable domain (missing parts from reference TRBV7-9 and TRBJ2-1): DTGVSQNPRHKITKRGQNVTFRCDPISEHNRLYWYRQTLGQGPEFLTYFQNEAQLEKSRLLSDRFSAERPKGSFSTLEIQRTEQGDSAMYLCASSLSPAGGNEQFFGPGTRLTVL.

V gene TRBV18 combines with J gene TRBJ2-7; D might be TRBD1 (5 bases). Trimming stripped 1 base from V and 1 base from J, with 8 bases between. Germline loops: CDR1 KGHSH, CDR2 LQKENI. CDR3 length equals 14 residues. CDR3 DNA sequence: TGTGCCAGCTCACCACAACGACAGTCCTACGAGCAGTACTTC. The encoded protein is CASSPQRQSYEQYF.

V usage is TRBV23-1 and J usage is TRBJ1-2; TRBD1 matches at 7 bases. TRBV23-1 is noted as an ORF with a role that remains uncertain. J gave up 2 bases and V 4 bases, and 4 bases lay outside the gene matches. The CDR3 length is 14 residues. The CDR3 sequence: CASSPPTGNYGYTF. The CDR3 DNA reads TGCGCCAGCAGTCCCCCGACAGGGAACTATGGCTACACCTTC.

J is TRBJ2-5 and V is TRBV19; 7 nucleotides line up with TRBD1. V was pared by 2 bases and J by 8 bases, with 11 bases of the junction left unmatched. CDR3 length equals 15 residues. Germline CDR1 reads LNHDA; CDR2 reads SQIVND (reference sequence). The CDR3 region has the DNA TGTGCCAGTAGTATACCGGGGACAGAGGCCGGTACCCAGTACTTC. Its protein is CASSIPGTEAGTQYF.

The V and J genes are TRBV29-1 and TRBJ2-1; 9 bases are shared with TRBD1. V dropped 0 bases and J dropped 3; count of bases not matched to a gene: 3. The CDR3 has 15 amino acids. CDR1 SQVTM and CDR2 ANQGSEA come from the germline V gene. CDR3 protein: CSVEDLTGGYNEQFF. The CDR3 bases are TGCAGCGTTGAAGATCTGACAGGGGGCTACAATGAGCAGTTCTTC.

The V gene is TRBV7-8, the J gene TRBJ1-4, with D possibly matching TRBD1 (5 bases). CDR3 length: 16 residues. V was clipped by 5 bases and J by 7 bases, with 20 bases between them. Germline V gene lookup returns CDR1 SGHVS and CDR2 FQNEAQ. CDR3 sequence reads: CASSPISGYRGEKLFF. The CDR3 DNA is TGTGCCAGCAGCCCCATTTCCGGGTATAGGGGTGAAAAACTGTTTTTT.

The chain recombines TRBV27 with TRBJ1-5, with D perhaps TRBD1 (6 bases). This CDR3 contains 15 residues. Germline V CDR1 and CDR2: MNHEY, SMNVEV (reference sequence). The germline V and J ends were trimmed by 0 bases and 6 bases, with 12 bases remaining between them. The CDR3 sequence is CASSLSGGGPQPQHF. The CDR3 region has the DNA TGTGCCAGCAGTTTATCGGGAGGGGGTCCTCAGCCCCAGCATTTT.

CDR3 residues: CASSLLRATETQYF. The CDR3 DNA reads TGTGCCAGCAGCTTATTGCGGGCCACAGAGACCCAGTACTTC. The chain uses TRBV7-9 and TRBJ2-5, with a weak D call TRBD2 (5 bases). The ends were cut back, 2 bases at V and 4 bases at J, with 11 bases in the middle. There are 14 residues in the CDR3. CDR1 SEHNR and CDR2 FQNEAQ come from the germline V gene (reference sequence).

The V and J genes are TRBV2 and TRBJ1-2; D uncertain. This CDR3 spans 13 amino acids. Germline values: CDR1 SNHLY, CDR2 FYNNEI. V shed 3 bases and J shed 7 bases, with 12 bases lying between them. Here the CDR3 reads CASSETSGGGYTF. CDR3 bases: TGTGCCAGCAGTGAGACCTCCGGCGGTGGCTACACCTTC.

The V gene is TRBV3-1 (or the pseudogene TRBV3-2), the J gene TRBJ2-3; TRBD1 agrees at 9 bases. The germline CDR1 and CDR2 sequences are LGHDT and YNNKEL (reference sequence). The CDR3 covers 15 residues. Trimming at V came to 4 bases and at J to 3 bases, leaving 5 bases not matched to a gene. CDR3 in DNA: TGTGCCAGCAGCCTTCCGGGACAGGGAACAGATACGCAGTATTTT. Its translation: CASSLPGQGTDTQYF.

This chain uses TRBV19 with TRBJ1-3; maybe TRBD1 (5 bases). Deletions cut 3 bases from V and 3 bases from J, with 18 bases between. Germline V lookup: CDR1 LNHDA, CDR2 SQIVND (reference sequence). CDR3 length equals 17 residues. This CDR3 is CASSMTAPDSNGNTIYF. The CDR3 DNA follows: TGTGCCAGTAGTATGACAGCGCCCGATTCAAATGGAAACACCATATATTTT.

The DNA for the CDR3 is TGTGCCACCAGTGATCCAACTAGCGGGAGGACCTCGAACACCGGGGAGCTGTTTTTT. Protein sequence: CATSDPTSGRTSNTGELFF. V usage is TRBV24-1 and J usage is TRBJ2-2, with 12 positions matching TRBD2. V lost 3 bases to trimming and J lost 0 bases; unmatched junction nucleotides: 7. The CDR3 runs 19 residues. The germline V gene encodes CDR1 KGHDR and CDR2 SFDVKD.

The V call is TRBV28, the J call TRBJ2-4; 9 bases are a match to TRBD1. The CDR3 has 16 residues. CDR1 is MDHEN and CDR2 is SYDVKM in the germline V gene. The V segment lost 1 base and the J segment 0 bases; nucleotides outside the gene matches: 1. For the CDR3, the DNA is TGTGCCAGCAGTTTATACAGGGGGCCAGCCAAAAACATTCAGTACTTC. Protein: CASSLYRGPAKNIQYF.

The chain has TRBV29-1 and TRBJ1-4; D not certain. V was trimmed by 7 bases and J by 7 bases, leaving 13 bases between them. In germline, CDR1 is SQVTM, CDR2 ANQGSEA. The CDR3 totals 12 residues. CDR3 nucleotide sequence: TGCAGCGCCGCGCGGGGAAGTGAAAAACTGTTTTTT. It yields the protein CSAARGSEKLFF.